The rows below give T cell receptor beta chains drawn from one sample of a study of blood T cell repertoires in COVID-19. Generated by immunoSEQ multiplex PCR, the TCRdb table keeps only in-frame clones and is missing some. The sample carries about 160,000 clones, around 84% recorded once. The sequencing sample was made of peripheral blood. Every receptor here comes from an elderly woman with acute or convalescent COVID-19. Each CDR3 is given with its conserved first and last residue. Each record gives: CDR3 length, V gene, D gene, clone size, J gene, CDR3 DNA, CDR3 protein. A D gene is named only where the DNA matches it firmly. Expanded clones are given a class, and other clones once, few, many or no size at all.

15	TRBV10-3	TRBD1	-	TRBJ1-4	TGTGCCACACACCCGGGACAGGGGATGAATGAAAAACTGTTTTTT	CATHPGQGMNEKLFF
13	TRBV10-3	-	-	TRBJ2-3	TGTGCCTCGGGGTCCGCCCCGGCGGATACGCAGTATTTT	CASGSAPADTQYF
13	TRBV19	-	few	TRBJ2-2	TGTGCCAGTAGTATCACGAACACCGGGGAGCTGTTTTTT	CASSITNTGELFF
15	TRBV7-2	TRBD1	once	TRBJ1-5	TGTGCCAGCAGCTTCACGGAGGGGGCAAGTCAGCCCCAGCATTTT	CASSFTEGASQPQHF
17	TRBV7-9	TRBD1	-	TRBJ1-2	TGTGCCAGCAGCTTAGGGGTGGGGGACAGGAGGAACTATGGCTACACCTTC	CASSLGVGDRRNYGYTF
16	TRBV5-4	TRBD1	once	TRBJ2-2	TGTGCCAGCAGCTTGGATTGGGCAGGGGGCACCGGGGAGCTGTTTTTT	CASSLDWAGGTGELFF
12	TRBV18	-	-	TRBJ2-2	TGTGCCAGCTCACAGAGGACCGGGGAGCTGTTTTTT	CASSQRTGELFF
14	TRBV5-8	TRBD2	-	TRBJ2-7	TGTGCCAGCAGCGCCCCCGGACTAGCCTACGAGCAGTACTTC	CASSAPGLAYEQYF
15	TRBV5-4	-	-	TRBJ2-5	TGTGCCAGCAGCTTGGGACTAGTAATGCGTGAGACCCAGTACTTC	CASSLGLVMRETQYF
15	TRBV7-9	TRBD1	-	TRBJ1-3	TGTGCCAGCAGCCAAGGACAGGCGGCTGGAAACACCATATATTTT	CASSQGQAAGNTIYF
14	TRBV5-1	TRBD1	-	TRBJ1-2	TGCGCCAGCAGCGCGGGACAGGCTAACTATGGCTACACCTTC	CASSAGQANYGYTF
18	TRBV24-1	-	-	TRBJ2-1	TGTGCCACCAGTGATCCCGGGGGTCCTCGACGCTCCTACAATGAGCAGTTCTTC	CATSDPGGPRRSYNEQFF
14	TRBV5-8	-	-	TRBJ2-5	TGTGCCAGCAGCTTTAGGGGGGGCCTTGGGACCCAGTACTTC	CASSFRGGLGTQYF
13	TRBV7-2	-	-	TRBJ2-5	TGTGCCAGCAGCACACAGAGCCAAGAGACCCAGTACTTC	CASSTQSQETQYF
16	TRBV7-9	TRBD2	-	TRBJ2-2	TGTGCCAGCAGGAGGACTAGCGGGAGAGGGGCCGGGGAGCTGTTTTTT	CASRRTSGRGAGELFF
12	TRBV27	-	-	TRBJ1-1	TGTGCCAGCAGTTTTAGTCAGGGGGAAGCTTTCTTT	CASSFSQGEAFF
16	TRBV9	-	-	TRBJ1-3	TGTGCCAGCAGCGTAGCTCCCGTTGTCTCTGGAAACACCATATATTTT	CASSVAPVVSGNTIYF
15	TRBV24-1	TRBD2	few	TRBJ2-1	TGTGCCACCAGTGTTGGACTAGCGGGAAGGGGTGAGCAGTTCTTC	CATSVGLAGRGEQFF
15	TRBV20-1	TRBD1	-	TRBJ1-5	TGCAGTGCTAGTTTAGGGACAGGGGGCGAGCAGCCCCAGCATTTT	CSASLGTGGEQPQHF
16	TRBV3-1/TRBV3-2	TRBD2	-	TRBJ2-1	TGTGCCAGCAGCCAAGGGGCTCTAGCGGGGGATAATGAGCAGTTCTTC	CASSQGALAGDNEQFF
15	TRBV3-1/TRBV3-2	-	-	TRBJ2-5	TGTGCCAGCAGCCAAAGCTCTGGGGCTCAAGAGACCCAGTACTTC	CASSQSSGAQETQYF
14	TRBV5-4	-	once	TRBJ2-3	TGTGCCAGCAGCTTGATAGAGCGGACAGATACGCAGTATTTT	CASSLIERTDTQYF
14	TRBV3-1/TRBV3-2	-	-	TRBJ2-4	TGTGCCAGCAGCCAAGATAGGCAGAGGGACATTCAGTACTTC	CASSQDRQRDIQYF
17	TRBV19	-	-	TRBJ1-1	TGTGCCAGTAGTATAGAGGGGGCGAGGCCAGGAAGTACTGAAGCTTTCTTT	CASSIEGARPGSTEAFF
16	TRBV18	-	-	TRBJ1-3	TGTGCCAGCTCACCCGCGGCCCCGTCCTCTGGAAACACCATATATTTT	CASSPAAPSSGNTIYF
13	TRBV23-1	TRBD1	-	TRBJ2-7	TGCGCCAGCAGTGCACAGGGGATCTACGAGCAGTACTTC	CASSAQGIYEQYF
15	TRBV5-4	TRBD2	-	TRBJ2-1	TGTGCCAGCAGCTTGGACGGGGGGTCCTACAATGAGCAGTTCTTC	CASSLDGGSYNEQFF
15	TRBV19	TRBD1	-	TRBJ1-5	TGTGCCAGTAGTTCGACAGGGGGCAACAATCAGCCCCAGCATTTT	CASSSTGGNNQPQHF
9	TRBV20-1	-	-	TRBJ1-1	TGCAGTGCAGGAGGGGAAGCTTTCTTT	CSAGGEAFF
13	TRBV3-1/TRBV3-2	TRBD2	-	TRBJ2-1	TGTGCCAGCAGCGGGGGGGTCTACAATGAGCAGTTCTTC	CASSGGVYNEQFF
14	TRBV10-1	TRBD2	-	TRBJ2-1	TGCGCCAGCAGTGAGACCGGGACTAGCAATGAGCAGTTCTTC	CASSETGTSNEQFF
16	TRBV19	-	-	TRBJ1-1	TGTGCCAGTAGTATGTGGGGGGGTAGTTCCAACACTGAAGCTTTCTTT	CASSMWGGSSNTEAFF
11	TRBV27	-	-	TRBJ1-1	TGTGCCAGCAGGCGGAACACTGAAGCTTTCTTT	CASRRNTEAFF
14	TRBV10-3	-	-	TRBJ1-3	TGTGCCATCAGTGTCCAGGGGACCTTAAACACCATATATTTT	CAISVQGTLNTIYF
13	TRBV9	-	-	TRBJ1-5	TGTGCCAGCAGCGTAGTGCCCGGGCAGCCCCAGCATTTT	CASSVVPGQPQHF
13	TRBV5-4	-	-	TRBJ2-7	TGTGCCAGCAGGGAATGGGAGCGTTACGAGCAGTACTTC	CASREWERYEQYF
16	TRBV5-6	TRBD1	-	TRBJ1-1	TGTGCCAGCAGCTTGGCAGGGGGCGGACGGGACACTGAAGCTTTCTTT	CASSLAGGGRDTEAFF
13	TRBV27	TRBD1	once	TRBJ1-2	TGTGCCAGCAGACCGACAGGGGCCTATGGCTACACCTTC	CASRPTGAYGYTF
13	TRBV5-1	-	-	TRBJ1-2	TGCGCCAGCAGCTTGCAGGGTATTTATGGCTACACCTTC	CASSLQGIYGYTF
15	TRBV7-2	TRBD1	-	TRBJ2-7	TGTGCCAGCAGCCCGGGGACAGGGGCGCGGTGGGAGCAGTACTTC	CASSPGTGARWEQYF
16	TRBV9	TRBD2	once	TRBJ2-5	TGTGCCAGCAGCGTAGCGGCTAGCGGGGGGCAAGAGACCCAGTACTTC	CASSVAASGGQETQYF
14	TRBV9	-	-	TRBJ1-6	TGTGCCAGCATGCCGGGTGCTGATAATTCACCCCTCCACTTT	CASMPGADNSPLHF
15	TRBV10-3	TRBD1	-	TRBJ2-5	TGTGCCATCAGAGATTGGGACAGGGGGCAAGAGACCCAGTACTTC	CAIRDWDRGQETQYF
15	TRBV13	TRBD1	-	TRBJ2-5	TGTGCCAGCAGCCTAAGGACAGGGAAAGGCGAGACCCAGTACTTC	CASSLRTGKGETQYF
13	TRBV7-9	-	-	TRBJ2-5	TGTGCCAGCAGCTTGCTGGGGCCAGAGACCCAGTACTTC	CASSLLGPETQYF
17	TRBV7-9	TRBD2	-	TRBJ2-3	TGTGCCAGCAGCCCGCCCGCCGTGGGAGGGCCTACAGATACGCAGTATTTT	CASSPPAVGGPTDTQYF